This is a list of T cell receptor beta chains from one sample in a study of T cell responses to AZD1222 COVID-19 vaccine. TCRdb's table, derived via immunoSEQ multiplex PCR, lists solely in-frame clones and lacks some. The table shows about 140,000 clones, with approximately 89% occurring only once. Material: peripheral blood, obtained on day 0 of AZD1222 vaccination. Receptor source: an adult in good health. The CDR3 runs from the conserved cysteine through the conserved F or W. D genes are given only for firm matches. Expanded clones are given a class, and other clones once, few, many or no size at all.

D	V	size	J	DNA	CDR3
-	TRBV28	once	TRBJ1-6	TGTGCCAGCAGTTTAGAGCCTTCGCCCCTCCACTTT	CASSLEPSPLHF
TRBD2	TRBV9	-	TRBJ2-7	TGTGCCAGCAGCGTAGGTTCTCCATCGAGCGGGAGCTCCTACGAGCAGTACTTC	CASSVGSPSSGSSYEQYF
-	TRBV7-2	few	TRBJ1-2	TGTGCCAGCAGTTACTTCGACCTAATGAGTTACACCTTC	CASSYFDLMSYTF
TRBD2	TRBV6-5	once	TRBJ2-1	TGTGCCAGCAGTTACTCGGGTGCGGGGGGCCACAATGAGCAGTTCTTC	CASSYSGAGGHNEQFF
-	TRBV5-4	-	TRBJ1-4	TGTGCCAGCAGCCCCGAACTACCGGGGAGCGGTGAAAAACTGTTTTTT	CASSPELPGSGEKLFF
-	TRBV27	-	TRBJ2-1	TGTGCCAGCAGCCAAACCACAGGGACTGAGCAGTTCTTC	CASSQTTGTEQFF
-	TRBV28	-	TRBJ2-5	TGTGCCAGCCACCGTGGAGGGTTGAAGGAGACCCAGTACTTC	CASHRGGLKETQYF
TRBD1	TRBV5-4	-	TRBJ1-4	TGTGCCAGCAGCTTTAGGCAGGGGGCCAGATGGGGAACTAATGAAAAACTGTTTTTT	CASSFRQGARWGTNEKLFF
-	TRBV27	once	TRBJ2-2	TGTGCCAGCAGTTTTTGGGCAGGGAACACCGGGGAGCTGTTTTTT	CASSFWAGNTGELFF
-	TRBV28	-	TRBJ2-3	TGTGCCAGCACCGCCGTGCCGCGGAGAGATACGCAGTATTTT	CASTAVPRRDTQYF
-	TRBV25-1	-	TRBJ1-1	TGTGCCATCACCGGGACAACGAACACTGAAGCTTTCTTT	CAITGTTNTEAFF
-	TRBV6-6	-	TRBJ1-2	TGTGCCAGCAGTTCCGACGGGCCGGGCTATGGCTACACCTTC	CASSSDGPGYGYTF
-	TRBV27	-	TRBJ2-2	TGTGCCAGCAGTTTAAGGAACGGGGAGCTGTTTTTT	CASSLRNGELFF
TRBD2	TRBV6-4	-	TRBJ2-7	TGTGCCAGCATCAAACCAGGACTAGCCGCCGAGCAGTACTTC	CASIKPGLAAEQYF
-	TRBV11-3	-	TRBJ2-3	TGTGCCAGTTCGGACTCATTCACAGATACGCAGTATTTT	CASSDSFTDTQYF
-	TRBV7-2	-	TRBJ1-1	TGTGCCAGCAGCGACGTGGGGACCCTCCATGAAGCTTTCTTT	CASSDVGTLHEAFF
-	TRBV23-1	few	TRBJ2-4	TGCGCCAGCAGGGGACGTGTGGGGTACTTC	CASRGRVGYF
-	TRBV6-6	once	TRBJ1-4	TGTGCCAGCAGTCCCACCGCATACCTCCAGGAAAAACTGTTTTTT	CASSPTAYLQEKLFF
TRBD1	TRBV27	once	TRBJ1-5	TGTGCCAGCAGTCCGGTGGCAGGGGGCTCGCCCCAGCATTTT	CASSPVAGGSPQHF
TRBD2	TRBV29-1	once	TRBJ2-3	TGCAGCGTTTGGACTAGCGGGAGGGCCATGATTGATACGCAGTATTTT	CSVWTSGRAMIDTQYF
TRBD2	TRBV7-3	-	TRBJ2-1	TGTGCCAGCAGCTTAACACTAGCGCTCTATGATGAGCAGTTCTTC	CASSLTLALYDEQFF
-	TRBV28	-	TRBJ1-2	TGTGCCAGCAGTTTTGATTTAGGTCGGGACGCCGATGGCTACACCTTC	CASSFDLGRDADGYTF
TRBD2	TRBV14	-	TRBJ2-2	TGTGCCAGCAGCCAATTCCGGACTAGCGGGAGCCCCGGGGAGCTGTTTTTT	CASSQFRTSGSPGELFF
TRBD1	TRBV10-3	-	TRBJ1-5	TGTGCCATCAGAGGACAGGGGGATCAGCCCCAGCATTTT	CAIRGQGDQPQHF
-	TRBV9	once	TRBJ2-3	TGTGCCAGCAGCCCCGGACTCAGCACAGATACGCAGTATTTT	CASSPGLSTDTQYF
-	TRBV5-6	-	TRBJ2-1	TGTGCCAGCAGCTTCGTCCAGGGTATACATGAGCAGTTCTTC	CASSFVQGIHEQFF
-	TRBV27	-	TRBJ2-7	TGTGCCAGCATCAACCCGTGGGGCGAGCAGTACTTC	CASINPWGEQYF
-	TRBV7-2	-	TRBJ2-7	TGTGCCAGCAGGGGGGCCTCCTACGAGCAGTACTTC	CASRGASYEQYF
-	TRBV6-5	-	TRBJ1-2	TGTGCCAGCAGTTCCATAGATGGCTACACCTTC	CASSSIDGYTF
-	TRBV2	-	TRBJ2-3	TGTGCCAGCAGTGTACCCGGGGGCCTCGTAGATACGCAGTATTTT	CASSVPGGLVDTQYF
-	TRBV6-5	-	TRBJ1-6	TGTGCCAGCAGTTCTTTGGTTTCACCCCTCCACTTT	CASSSLVSPLHF
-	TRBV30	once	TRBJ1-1	TGTGCCTGGAGTCTGACAGATCTGAACACTGAAGCTTTCTTT	CAWSLTDLNTEAFF
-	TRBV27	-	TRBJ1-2	TGTGCCAGCAGTTCGGTGGGGAGGATAGAGGGCTACACCTTC	CASSSVGRIEGYTF
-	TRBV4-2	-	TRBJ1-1	TGTGCCAGCAGTGCAGGGGAGATAAGCACTGAAGCTTTCTTT	CASSAGEISTEAFF
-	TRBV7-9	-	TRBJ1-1	TGTGCCAGCACCGTAGGTGGCGCGGCAATGAACACTGAAGCTTTCTTT	CASTVGGAAMNTEAFF
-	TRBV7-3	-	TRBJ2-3	TGTGCCAGCAGCCGACCGTTGAGTGATACGCAGTATTTT	CASSRPLSDTQYF
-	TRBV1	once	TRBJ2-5	TGCACCAGCAGCCAAGAGGGTATAGCGGGGGAACCCCAAGAGACCCAGTACTTC	CTSSQEGIAGEPQETQYF
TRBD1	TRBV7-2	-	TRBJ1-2	TGTGCCAGCAGCAAACAGGGGGCCGAATATGGCTACACCTTC	CASSKQGAEYGYTF
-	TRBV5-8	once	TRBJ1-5	TGTGCCAGCAGTCTCACTACTTATCAGCCCCAGCATTTT	CASSLTTYQPQHF
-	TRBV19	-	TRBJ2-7	TGTGCCAGTAGTATTAGTGGTTACGAGCAGTACTTC	CASSISGYEQYF
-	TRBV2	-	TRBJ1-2	TGTGCCAGCAGTGGAGTGATTTGGGGCGACCTTATAGGGGGCTACACCTTC	CASSGVIWGDLIGGYTF
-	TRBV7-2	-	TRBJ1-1	TGTGCCAGCAGCCTTGTGGAGGACACTGAAGCTTTCTTT	CASSLVEDTEAFF
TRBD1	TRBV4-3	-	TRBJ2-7	TGCGCCAGCAGCCAAGGACAGGGGAACTACGAGCAGTACTTC	CASSQGQGNYEQYF
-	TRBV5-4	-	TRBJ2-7	TGTGCCAGCAGCTCCGGAGTCTACGAGCAGTACTTC	CASSSGVYEQYF
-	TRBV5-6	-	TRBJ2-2	TGTGCCAGCAGCCCGGCGGTAACCGGGGAGCTGTTTTTT	CASSPAVTGELFF
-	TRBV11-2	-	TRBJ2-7	TGTGCCAGCAGCAAGAGCTCCTACGAGCAGTACTTC	CASSKSSYEQYF
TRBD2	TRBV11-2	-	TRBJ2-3	TGTGCCAGCAGCGGCGGGACTAGCGGGGTACTAGATACGCAGTATTTT	CASSGGTSGVLDTQYF
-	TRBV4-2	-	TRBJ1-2	TGTGCCAGCAGCCAAATAGGTGCGATTAACTATGGCTACACCTTC	CASSQIGAINYGYTF
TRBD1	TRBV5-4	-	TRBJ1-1	TGTGCCAGCTCAAATAGTGGGACAGACACTGAAGCTTTCTTT	CASSNSGTDTEAFF
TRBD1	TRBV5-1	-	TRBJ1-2	TGCGCCAGCAGATCCGGGACAGGGGGCTCTAACTATGGCTACACCTTC	CASRSGTGGSNYGYTF
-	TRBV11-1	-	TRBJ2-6	TGTGCCAGCAGCTTGACCGGGTCTGGGGCCAACGTCCTGACTTTC	CASSLTGSGANVLTF
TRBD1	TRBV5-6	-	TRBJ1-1	TGTGCCAGCAGCTTTGACAGGGCCGAAGCTTTCTTT	CASSFDRAEAFF